The entry below gives a single T cell receptor (beta chain) sequence along with its context. Its antigen remains unknown. None of the donors, who were healthy HIV-negative adults, had recently had acute infections or vaccinations. Here immunoSEQ multiplex PCR was the method, and the copy in TCRdb shows in-frame clones only, minus some. The table lists some 690,000 clones, roughly 88% of them singletons. The source of the sample is a study of shared clonotypes between healthy human individuals. Study results and caveats: Several donors showed sharing of roughly 5% of naive CD4 clonotypes. Clonotypes shared by all four sorted-subset donors had higher generation probabilities than non-shared clonotypes.

Trimming shortened V by 4 bases and J by 4 bases, and 14 bases separated the two germline ends. The CDR3 contains 14 residues. Germline V gives CDR1 SGDLS, CDR2 YYNGEE. Sequencing input: memory CD8+ T cells from PBMCs. Stated subset: CD45RO+ cells pooled with CCR7-negative TemRA cells. The receptor was derived from a man between 18 and 29 years old in good health. Some clones in this sample may be carry-over from other donors' samples. This chain joins TRBV9 and TRBJ1-1; no clear D gene. The CDR3 DNA reads TGTGCCAGCAGCTCAAGGTATCTGGGCACTGAAGCTTTCTTT. As protein: CASSSRYLGTEAFF.